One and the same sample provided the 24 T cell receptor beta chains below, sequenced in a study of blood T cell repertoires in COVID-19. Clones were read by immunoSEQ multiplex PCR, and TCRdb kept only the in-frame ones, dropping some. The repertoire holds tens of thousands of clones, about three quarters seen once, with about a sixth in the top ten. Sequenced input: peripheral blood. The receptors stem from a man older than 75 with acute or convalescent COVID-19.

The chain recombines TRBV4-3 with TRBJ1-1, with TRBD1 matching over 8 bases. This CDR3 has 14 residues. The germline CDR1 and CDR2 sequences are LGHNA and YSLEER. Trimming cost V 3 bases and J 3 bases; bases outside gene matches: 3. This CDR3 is CASSQIQGDTEAFF. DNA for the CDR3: TGCGCCAGCAGCCAGATACAGGGGGACACTGAAGCTTTCTTT.

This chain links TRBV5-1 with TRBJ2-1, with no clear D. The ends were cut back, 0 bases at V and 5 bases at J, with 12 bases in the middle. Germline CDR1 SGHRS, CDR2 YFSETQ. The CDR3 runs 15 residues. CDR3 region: CASSLGPTRNNEQFF. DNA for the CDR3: TGCGCCAGCAGCTTGGGCCCGACTCGGAACAATGAGCAGTTCTTC.

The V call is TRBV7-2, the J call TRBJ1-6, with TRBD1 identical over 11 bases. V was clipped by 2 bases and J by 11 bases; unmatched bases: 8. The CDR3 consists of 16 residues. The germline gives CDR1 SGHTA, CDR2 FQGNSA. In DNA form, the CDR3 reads TGTGCCAGCAGCTTACAGGGGGACAGGGGGGTGCCACCCCTCCACTTT. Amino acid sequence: CASSLQGDRGVPPLHF.

The CDR3 is CASSLSSWETQYF. In nucleotides, the CDR3 is TGTGCCAGCAGTTTAAGTAGTTGGGAGACCCAGTACTTC. The chain is built from TRBV12-3 or TRBV12-4 and TRBJ2-5; D unresolved. V was clipped by 2 bases and J by 5 bases, with 9 bases between them. The CDR3 spans 13 residues.

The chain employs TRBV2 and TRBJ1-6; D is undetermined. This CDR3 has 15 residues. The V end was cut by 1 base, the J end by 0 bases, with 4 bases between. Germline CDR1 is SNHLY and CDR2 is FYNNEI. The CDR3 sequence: CASSEVGSYNSPLHF. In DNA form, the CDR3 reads TGTGCCAGCAGTGAAGTCGGCTCCTATAATTCACCCCTCCACTTT.

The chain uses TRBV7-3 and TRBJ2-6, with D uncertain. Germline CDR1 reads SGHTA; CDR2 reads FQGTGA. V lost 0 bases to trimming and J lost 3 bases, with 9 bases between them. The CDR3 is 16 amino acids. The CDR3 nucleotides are TGTGCCAGCAGCTTAACTGCTAATTATGGGGCCAACGTCCTGACTTTC. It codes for CASSLTANYGANVLTF.

CDR3 residues: CASSRGTSQSSYEQYF. In DNA form, the CDR3 reads TGTGCCAGCTCACGTGGGACTTCCCAGAGCTCCTACGAGCAGTACTTC. The chain joins TRBV18 to TRBJ2-7; TRBD2 is a possible D gene (6 bases). Deletions cut 4 bases from V and 0 bases from J, with 16 bases between. Germline V gives CDR1 KGHSH, CDR2 LQKENI. The CDR3 extends over 16 amino acids. Complete variable domain (other parts from reference TRBV18 and TRBJ2-7): NAGVMQNPRHLVRRRGQEARLRCSPMKGHSHVYWYRQLPEEGLKFMVYLQKENIIDESGMPKERFSAEFPKEGPSILRIQQVVRGDSAAYFCASSRGTSQSSYEQYFGPGTRLTVT.

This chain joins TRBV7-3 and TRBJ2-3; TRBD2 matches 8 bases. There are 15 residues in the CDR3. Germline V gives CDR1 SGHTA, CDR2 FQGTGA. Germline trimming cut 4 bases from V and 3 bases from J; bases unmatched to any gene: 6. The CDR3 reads CASSYSGDRTDTQYF. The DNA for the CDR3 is TGTGCCAGCAGCTATAGCGGGGACCGTACAGATACGCAGTATTTT.

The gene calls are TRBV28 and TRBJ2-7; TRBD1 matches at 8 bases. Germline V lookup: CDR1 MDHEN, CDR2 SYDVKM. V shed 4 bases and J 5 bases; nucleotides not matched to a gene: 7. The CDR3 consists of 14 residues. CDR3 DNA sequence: TGTGCCAGCAGTTCGGGGACAGGAGCCAACGAGCAGTACTTC. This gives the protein CASSSGTGANEQYF.

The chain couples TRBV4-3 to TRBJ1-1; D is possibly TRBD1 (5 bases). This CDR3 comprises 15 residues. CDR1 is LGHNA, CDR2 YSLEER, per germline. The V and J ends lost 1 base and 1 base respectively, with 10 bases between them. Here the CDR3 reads CASSQAETANTEAFF. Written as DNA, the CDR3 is TGCGCCAGCAGCCAAGCGGAGACAGCGAACACTGAAGCTTTCTTT.

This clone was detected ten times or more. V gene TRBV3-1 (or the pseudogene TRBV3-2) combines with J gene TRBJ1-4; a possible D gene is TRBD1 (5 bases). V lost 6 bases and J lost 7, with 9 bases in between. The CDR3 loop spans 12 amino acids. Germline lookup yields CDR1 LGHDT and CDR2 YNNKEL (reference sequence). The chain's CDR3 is CASRIGGEKLFF. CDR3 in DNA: TGTGCCAGCAGGATCGGGGGTGAAAAACTGTTTTTT.

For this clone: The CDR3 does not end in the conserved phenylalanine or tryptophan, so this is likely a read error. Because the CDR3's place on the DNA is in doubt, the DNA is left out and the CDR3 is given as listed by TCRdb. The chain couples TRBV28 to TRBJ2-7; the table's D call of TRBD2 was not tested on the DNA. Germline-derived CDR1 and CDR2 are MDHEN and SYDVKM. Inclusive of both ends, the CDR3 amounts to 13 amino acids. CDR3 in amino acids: CASSSPLAGGPAL.

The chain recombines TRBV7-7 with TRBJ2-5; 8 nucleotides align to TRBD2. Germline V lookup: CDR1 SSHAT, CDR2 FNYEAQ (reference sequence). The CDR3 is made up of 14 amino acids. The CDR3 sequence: CASHSGAIQETQYF. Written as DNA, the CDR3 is TGTGCTAGCCATAGCGGGGCGATCCAAGAGACCCAGTACTTC.

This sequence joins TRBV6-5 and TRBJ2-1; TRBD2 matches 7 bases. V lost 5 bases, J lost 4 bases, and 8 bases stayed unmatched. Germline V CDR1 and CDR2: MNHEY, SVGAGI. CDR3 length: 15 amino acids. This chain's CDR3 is CASSRRGEGYNEQFF. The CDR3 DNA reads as TGTGCCAGCAGTAGACGAGGGGAGGGGTACAATGAGCAGTTCTTC.

CDR3 bases: TGCAGCGTTCGGGCGCCGGGGGGGATTAGCACAGATACGCAGTATTTT. It specifies CSVRAPGGISTDTQYF. This chain uses TRBV29-1 with TRBJ2-3, with TRBD2 matching over 8 bases. J lost 0 bases, V lost 5 bases, and 10 bases had no gene match. The CDR3 contains 16 residues. Germline CDR1 SQVTM, CDR2 ANQGSEA.

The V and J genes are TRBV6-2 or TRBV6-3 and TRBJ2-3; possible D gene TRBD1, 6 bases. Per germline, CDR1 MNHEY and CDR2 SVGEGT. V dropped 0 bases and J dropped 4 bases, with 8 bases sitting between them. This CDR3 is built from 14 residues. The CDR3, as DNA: TGTGCCAGCAGTTACTCGAGGGGGTCAGATACGCAGTATTTT. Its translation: CASSYSRGSDTQYF.

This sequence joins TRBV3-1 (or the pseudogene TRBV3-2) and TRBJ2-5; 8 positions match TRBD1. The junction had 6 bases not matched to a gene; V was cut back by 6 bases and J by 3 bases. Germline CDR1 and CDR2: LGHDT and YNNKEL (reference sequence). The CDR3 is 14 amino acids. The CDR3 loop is CASSPDREKETQYF. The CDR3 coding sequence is TGTGCCAGCAGTCCGGACAGGGAAAAAGAGACCCAGTACTTC.

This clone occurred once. CDR3 sequence reads: CASSPGGEDTGELFF. The CDR3, as DNA: TGCGCCAGCAGCCCGGGGGGGGAAGACACCGGGGAGCTGTTTTTT. The rearrangement links TRBV5-1 to TRBJ2-2; 8 positions match TRBD2. V shed 4 bases and J 3 bases; nucleotides not matched to a gene: 5. This CDR3 is 15 amino acids long. Per germline, CDR1 SGHRS and CDR2 YFSETQ.

The CDR3 sequence is CASSPTPYRGMNTEAFF. In DNA form, the CDR3 reads TGTGCCAGCAGCCCAACCCCCTACAGGGGTATGAACACTGAAGCTTTCTTT. The chain combines TRBV5-4 with TRBJ1-1, with 7 bases fitting TRBD1. V lost 4 bases to trimming and J lost 0 bases; unmatched junction nucleotides: 12. The length of the CDR3 is 17 residues. Germline V gene data show CDR1 as SGHNT and CDR2 as YYREEE (reference sequence).

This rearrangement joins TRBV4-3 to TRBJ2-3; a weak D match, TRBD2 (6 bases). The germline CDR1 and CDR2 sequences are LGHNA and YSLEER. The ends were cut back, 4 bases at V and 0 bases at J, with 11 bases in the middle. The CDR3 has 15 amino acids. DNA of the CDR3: TGCGCCAGCAGCCCCGGACTAACTAGCACAGATACGCAGTATTTT. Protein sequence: CASSPGLTSTDTQYF.

The CDR3, as DNA: TGCGCCAGCAGCCGACCGGGACAGAACTACGAGCAGTACTTC. Translation gives CASSRPGQNYEQYF. The chain carries TRBV4-1 and TRBJ2-7; 7 bases agree with TRBD1. The V gene's germline CDR1 is MGHRA and CDR2 YSYEKL. V gave up 4 bases and J gave up 3 bases; unmatched junction bases: 6. This CDR3 is built from 14 residues.

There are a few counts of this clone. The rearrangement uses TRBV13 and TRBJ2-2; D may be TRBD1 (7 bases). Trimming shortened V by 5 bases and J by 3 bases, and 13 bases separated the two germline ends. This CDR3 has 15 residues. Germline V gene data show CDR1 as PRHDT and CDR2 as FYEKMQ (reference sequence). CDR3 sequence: CASSRGTAYTGELFF. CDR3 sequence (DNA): TGTGCCAGCAGCCGCGGGACAGCTTACACCGGGGAGCTGTTTTTT.

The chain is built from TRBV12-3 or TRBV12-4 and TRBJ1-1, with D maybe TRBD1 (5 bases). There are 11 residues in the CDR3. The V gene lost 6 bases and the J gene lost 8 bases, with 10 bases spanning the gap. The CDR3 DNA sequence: TGTGCCAGCAGGAGCGGGGACGAAGCTTTCTTT. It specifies CASRSGDEAFF.

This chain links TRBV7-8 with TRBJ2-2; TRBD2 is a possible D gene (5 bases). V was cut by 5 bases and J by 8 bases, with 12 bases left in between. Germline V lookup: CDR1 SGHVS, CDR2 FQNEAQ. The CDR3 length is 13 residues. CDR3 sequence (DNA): TGTGCCAGCAGCGGGAGTGGGTTGGGGGAGCTGTTTTTT. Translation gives CASSGSGLGELFF.